This TCR beta chain was sequenced in a study of shared clonotypes between healthy human individuals. Study-level results: Naive CD4 clonotypes were shared across a handful of donors at around 5.4%. Clonotype sharing across donors was expected to vary with sequencing depth.

Libraries were prepared by immunoSEQ multiplex PCR; TCRdb keeps only in-frame clonotypes and omits some of them. The sample shows around 2,000,000 clones, approximately 94% of them seen only once. A note on this clone: The antigen remains unidentified.

V was cut by 0 bases and J by 0 bases, with 9 bases left in between. Germline lookup yields CDR1 LGHNA and CDR2 YNFKEQ. CDR3 length equals 16 residues. CD45RO negativity and positive selection for CCR7 defined naive CD8 cells, a population that excluded terminally differentiated effector memory CD45RA+ cells. This sequence joins TRBV4-2 and TRBJ2-1; a possible D gene is TRBD1 (5 bases). The receptor's source is a man between 18 and 29 years old in good health. Material: naive CD8+ T cells sorted from blood. This chain's CDR3 is CASSQERGLSYNEQFF. The CDR3 DNA reads as TGTGCCAGCAGCCAAGAAAGGGGTCTCTCCTACAATGAGCAGTTCTTC.